The present entry profiles one TCR beta chain with its context. From RNA transcripts, TCR beta CDR3 regions were amplified. Using the HTBI primer set, a first-round RT-PCR was run on the TCR CDR3. TCRdb re-called the multiplex PCR reads through MiXCR, storing one row per CDR3 protein. The top ten clones hold 7.9% of a sample with about 290,000 distinct CDR3 sequences, roughly 15% of them seen once. V lost 6 bases and J 7 bases, leaving 13 bases between the germline ends. The CDR3 contains 12 residues. Per the germline V gene, CDR1 is DFQATT and CDR2 is SNEGSKA (reference sequence). The record originates from a study of T cells in Graves' hyperthyroidism and ophthalmopathy.

The TCR was taken from a woman aged 40 to 50 with Graves' hyperthyroidism. The chain couples TRBV20-1 to TRBJ2-4; D might be TRBD1 (8 bases). Sequences were obtained from blood. CDR3 loop: CSAPQGGNIQYF. CDR3 sequence (DNA): TGCAGTGCCCCACAGGGGGGGAACATTCAGTACTTC.